The 12 T cell receptor beta chains below come from one sample, sequenced in a study of T-cell memory formation after mild COVID-19. TCRdb reprocessed the 5' RACE reads via MiXCR and lists one record per CDR3 protein. The sample yields 470,000 or so distinct CDR3 sequences, roughly 18% seen once. The sequenced material came from PBMCs or a T cell subset sorted from them (not recorded which). The receptor source for this set is a man aged 18 to 29 who had mild COVID-19 (a few samples of this study predate the infection). Cell type and time point are not known.

In this sample, this clonotype turned up a few times. The J gene is TRBJ2-1, the V gene TRBV7-2; 8 nucleotides align to TRBD2. CDR3 length: 16 amino acids. Per the germline V gene, CDR1 is SGHTA and CDR2 is FQGNSA. Losses at the gene ends were 5 bases for V and 3 bases for J; bases not matched to a gene: 9. The CDR3 coding sequence is TGTGCCAGCAGCCGGGGGGGCTCTAGCGGCTACAATGAGCAGTTCTTC. This translates into CASSRGGSSGYNEQFF.

This clonotype was detected only a few times. The chain has TRBV20-1 and TRBJ2-7; 7 bases align to TRBD2. The CDR3 is 15 amino acids. V was pared by 0 bases and J by 1 base, with 6 bases of the junction left unmatched. The germline gives CDR1 DFQATT, CDR2 SNEGSKA (reference sequence). CDR3 region: CSARDRDGGSYEQYF. In DNA form, the CDR3 reads TGCAGTGCTAGAGACCGGGACGGGGGGTCCTACGAGCAGTACTTC.

The V and J genes are TRBV12-3 or TRBV12-4 and TRBJ1-2, with TRBD1 identical over 7 bases. V lost 3 bases to trimming and J lost 7 bases; unmatched junction nucleotides: 11. CDR3 length equals 15 residues. The CDR3, as DNA: TGTGCCAGCAGTTTTTCGGTGGCAGGGGGTGCTGGCTACACCTTC. Translated, it gives CASSFSVAGGAGYTF.

J is TRBJ1-5 and V is TRBV2, with TRBD1 matching over 8 bases. With 6 bases clipped from V and 6 bases from J, the junction kept 7 bases outside the gene matches. Germline V gene lookup returns CDR1 SNHLY and CDR2 FYNNEI. This CDR3 is built from 14 residues. The CDR3 spells CASSDQTGAQPQHF. CDR3 DNA sequence: TGTGCCAGCAGCGACCAGACAGGGGCTCAGCCCCAGCATTTT.

Only a few counts were recorded for this clonotype. V usage is TRBV6-5 and J usage is TRBJ2-2; TRBD1 aligns across 7 bases. Germline values: CDR1 MNHEY, CDR2 SVGAGI. With V trimmed by 5 bases and J by 6 bases, 9 bases remained unmatched. CDR3 length equals 15 residues. The CDR3 spells CASSNNRQGSGELFF. CDR3 DNA sequence: TGTGCCAGCAGTAACAACCGACAGGGATCCGGGGAGCTGTTTTTT.

The CDR3 nucleotides read TGTGCCAGCAGTGGTGGGACAGGGCGCGAAGCTTTCTTT. It encodes CASSGGTGREAFF. V is TRBV6-1 and J is TRBJ1-1, with TRBD1 identical over 9 bases. After removal of 4 bases from V and 8 bases from J, the junction contained 5 bases not matched to a gene. This CDR3 has 13 residues. The germline CDR1 and CDR2 sequences are MNHNS and SASEGT.

The chain carries TRBV20-1 and TRBJ2-7; the D gene could be TRBD1 or TRBD2 (6 bases each). This CDR3 is built from 13 residues. V was pared by 3 bases and J by 7 bases, with 16 bases between. Looked up from germline, CDR1 is DFQATT and CDR2 is SNEGSKA (reference sequence). The CDR3 DNA sequence: TGCAGTGCTAGGGGGGGCTCCTTCGGGGAGCAGTACTTC. Protein: CSARGGSFGEQYF.

The gene calls are TRBV11-1 and TRBJ2-2; TRBD2 might be the D (6 bases). The CDR3 length is 17 residues. The germline V gene has CDR1 SGHAT and CDR2 FQDESV (reference sequence). V gave up 5 bases and J gave up 6 bases, with 22 bases separating them. The CDR3 DNA follows: TGTGCCAGCAGCCTAAACGGGGCGGGGTACGTCCCCGGGGAGCTGTTTTTT. It yields the protein CASSLNGAGYVPGELFF.

This chain joins TRBV7-2 and TRBJ2-3; D is ambiguous. This CDR3 comprises 11 residues. Germline loops: CDR1 SGHTA, CDR2 FQGNSA. The V end was cut by 3 bases, the J end by 9 bases, with 7 bases between. The CDR3 here is CASSFPPTQYF. CDR3 in DNA: TGTGCCAGCAGCTTTCCCCCCACGCAGTATTTT.

The V and J genes are TRBV5-5 and TRBJ1-2; a weak D match, TRBD1 (5 bases). The CDR3 consists of 14 residues. Deletions cut 0 bases from V and 4 bases from J, with 10 bases between. The V gene's germline CDR1 is SGHKS and CDR2 YYEKEE (reference sequence). This CDR3 is CASSLVGGGYGYTF. The CDR3 DNA follows: TGTGCCAGCAGCTTGGTGGGGGGAGGCTATGGCTACACCTTC.

This clonotype has a handful of counts. V is TRBV11-3 and J is TRBJ2-7, with 9 bases lining up with TRBD1. The CDR3 extends over 14 amino acids. Looked up from germline, CDR1 is SGHNT and CDR2 is YENEEA. V lost 5 bases, J lost 3 bases, and 5 bases stayed unmatched. CDR3 nucleotide sequence: TGTGCCAGCAGCGTCACGACAGGGGGCTACGAGCAGTACTTC. Translation: CASSVTTGGYEQYF.

There are a few counts of this clonotype. The chain is built from TRBV20-1 and TRBJ1-5; a possible D gene is TRBD1 (5 bases). CDR3 length: 14 residues. V lost 5 bases and J lost 7, with 18 bases in between. Germline CDR1 and CDR2: DFQATT and SNEGSKA (reference sequence). The CDR3 bases are TGCAGTGCTGGGGACCCTACCCAAAGGCAGCCCCAGCATTTT. Its protein product is CSAGDPTQRQPQHF.